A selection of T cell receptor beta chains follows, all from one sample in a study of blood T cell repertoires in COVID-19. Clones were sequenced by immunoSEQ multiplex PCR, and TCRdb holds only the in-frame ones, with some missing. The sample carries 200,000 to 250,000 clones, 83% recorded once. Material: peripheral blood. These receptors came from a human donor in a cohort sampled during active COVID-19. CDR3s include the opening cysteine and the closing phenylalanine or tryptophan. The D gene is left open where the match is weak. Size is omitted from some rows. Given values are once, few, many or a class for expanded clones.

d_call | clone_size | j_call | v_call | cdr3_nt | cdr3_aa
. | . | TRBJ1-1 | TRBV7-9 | TGTGCCACCCAAAATCAGGACACTGAAGCTTTCTTT | CATQNQDTEAFF
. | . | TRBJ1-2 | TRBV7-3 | TGTGCCAGCAGCCCTCAAGGGGCGGGGGCCGCGAATATAGGCTACACCTTC | CASSPQGAGAANIGYTF
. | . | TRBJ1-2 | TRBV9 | TGTGCCAGCGGGGAGGGAATCGGCTATGGCTACACCTTC | CASGEGIGYGYTF
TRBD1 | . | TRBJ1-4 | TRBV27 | TGTGCCAGCAGTTTAGGGGACAGCGATGAAAAACTGTTTTTT | CASSLGDSDEKLFF
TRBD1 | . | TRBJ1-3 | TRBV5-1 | TGCGCCAGCAGCAACAGGGGGCCGGGTGGAAACACCATATATTTT | CASSNRGPGGNTIYF
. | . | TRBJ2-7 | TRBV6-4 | TGTGCCAGCAGTGACTGGGACAACACCTACGAGCAGTACTTC | CASSDWDNTYEQYF
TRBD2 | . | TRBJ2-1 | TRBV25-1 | TGTGCCAGCAGTGCTACGGGAGGGCAAAATGAGCAGTTCTTC | CASSATGGQNEQFF
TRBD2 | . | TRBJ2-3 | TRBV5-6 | TGTGCCAGCATCCGGGGACTAGCGGAAGATACGCAGTATTTT | CASIRGLAEDTQYF
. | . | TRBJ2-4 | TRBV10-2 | TGCGCCAGCAGTGAGAATAGAGGTGGCGCACCGATAAACATTCAGTACTTC | CASSENRGGAPINIQYF
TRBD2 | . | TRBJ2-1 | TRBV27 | TGTGCCAGCAGTTCTGGGACTAGCGCCTACAATGAGCAGTTCTTC | CASSSGTSAYNEQFF
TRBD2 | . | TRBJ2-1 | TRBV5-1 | TGCGCCAGCAGCTCACAGGGTACACTAGCGGGGGGGAGCTCCTACAATGAGCAGTTCTTC | CASSSQGTLAGGSSYNEQFF
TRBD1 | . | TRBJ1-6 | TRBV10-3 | TGTGCCATCAGACGAGACGGACAGGCACGAGCGACACCCCTCCACTTT | CAIRRDGQARATPLHF
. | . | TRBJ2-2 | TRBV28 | TGTGCCAGCAGGAGTCGGACAACCCGTAACACCGGGGAGCTGTTTTTT | CASRSRTTRNTGELFF
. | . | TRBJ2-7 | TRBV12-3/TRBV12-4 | TGTGCCAGCAGCCAAGGACTGAAGCAGTACTTC | CASSQGLKQYF
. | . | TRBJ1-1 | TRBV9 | TGTGCCAGCAGCGTACAGGGGAACACTGAAGCTTTCTTT | CASSVQGNTEAFF
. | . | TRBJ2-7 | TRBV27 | TGTGCCAGCAGTTTTCGGGAAGGCCCCTACGAGCAGTACTTC | CASSFREGPYEQYF
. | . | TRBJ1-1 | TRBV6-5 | TGTGCCAGTTACCCACAGGCGAGTGAAGCTTTCTTT | CASYPQASEAFF
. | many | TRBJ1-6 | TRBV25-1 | TGTGCCAGCAGTGACCGACAGGCGTATAATTCACCCCTCCACTTT | CASSDRQAYNSPLHF
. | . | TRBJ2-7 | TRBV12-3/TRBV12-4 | TGTGCCAGCAGTTTCAGGAACTACGAGCAGTACTTC | CASSFRNYEQYF
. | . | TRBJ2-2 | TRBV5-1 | TGCGCCAGCAGGGAGGGGTCAAACACCGGGGAGCTGTTTTTT | CASREGSNTGELFF
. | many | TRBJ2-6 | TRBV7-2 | TGTGCCAGCAGCTTAAGCGGGCCGGGCTCTGGGGCCAACGTCCTGACTTTC | CASSLSGPGSGANVLTF
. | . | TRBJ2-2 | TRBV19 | TGTGCCAGTAGTATTGACAGGGCGGGAACCGGGGAGCTGTTTTTT | CASSIDRAGTGELFF
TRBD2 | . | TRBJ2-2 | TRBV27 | TGTGCCAGCAGTTTTCAGCGGGGGAACACCGGGGAGCTGTTTTTT | CASSFQRGNTGELFF
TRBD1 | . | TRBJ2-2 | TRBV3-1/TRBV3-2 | TGTGCCAGCACCCTAAGAGACAGGGGGAGAGCCGGGGAGCTGTTTTTT | CASTLRDRGRAGELFF
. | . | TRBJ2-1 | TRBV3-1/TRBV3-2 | TGTGCCAGCAGCCAAGGGACAGGCCGGGGGGAGCAGTTCTTC | CASSQGTGRGEQFF
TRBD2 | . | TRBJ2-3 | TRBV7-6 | TGTGCCAGCAGCCCGCGGACTAGCGGAAACACAGATACGCAGTATTTT | CASSPRTSGNTDTQYF
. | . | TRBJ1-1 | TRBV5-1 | TGCGCCAGCAGCCCACTTGACACAGGGTTGAACACTGAAGCTTTCTTT | CASSPLDTGLNTEAFF
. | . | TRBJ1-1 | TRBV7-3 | TGTGCCAGCAGCAGCACAGGCCCCCAGGCTGAAGCTTTCTTT | CASSSTGPQAEAFF
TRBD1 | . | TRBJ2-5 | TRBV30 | TGTGCCTTTAGGACAGGCGGGGAGACCCAGTACTTC | CAFRTGGETQYF
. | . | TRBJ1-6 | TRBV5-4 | TGTGCCAGCAGCTTGTCCCAGGGTGATTCACCCCTCCACTTT | CASSLSQGDSPLHF
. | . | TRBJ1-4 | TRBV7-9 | TGTGCCAGCAGCTTAGGGAGTAATGAAAAACTGTTTTTT | CASSLGSNEKLFF
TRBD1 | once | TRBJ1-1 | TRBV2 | TGTGCCAGCAGACGACAGGGGAACACTGAAGCTTTCTTT | CASRRQGNTEAFF
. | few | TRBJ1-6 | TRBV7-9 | TGTGCCAGCAGCCCTGGACCCGGGAGGTCGCAGAATTCACCCCTCCACTTT | CASSPGPGRSQNSPLHF
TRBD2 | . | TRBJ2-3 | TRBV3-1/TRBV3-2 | TGTGCCAGCGCGGGGGGTAGCGGGGGACCTGATACGCAGTATTTT | CASAGGSGGPDTQYF
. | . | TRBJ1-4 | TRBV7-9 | TGTGCCAGCAGCGGTACAGGGACAACTAATGAAAAACTGTTTTTT | CASSGTGTTNEKLFF